This entry is about one T cell receptor (beta chain). Skipping T cell sorting, the study isolated total RNA directly from whole blood. This CDR3 has 16 amino acids. Per the germline V gene, CDR1 is SGHTA and CDR2 is FQGNSA. This entry is derived from a study of monozygotic twins with inflammatory bowel disease. One entry per CDR3 protein, without DNA, is what TCRdb gives after re-calling the 5' RACE reads. The table for this sample gives around 97,000 distinct CDR3 sequences. Sequenced: blood. The sequence was obtained from a human donor with ulcerative colitis or Crohn's disease, or a healthy co-twin of an affected twin (not recorded which). The chain couples TRBV7-2 to TRBJ2-2; TCRdb picks TRBD1, but there is no DNA to check that call. The chain's CDR3 is CASSLRRGSNTGELFF. Filled out from reference TRBV7-2 and TRBJ2-2, the complete variable domain reads GAGVSQSPSNKVTEKGKDVELRCDPISGHTALYWYRQSLGQGLEFLIYFQGNSAPDKSGLPSDRFSAERTGGSVSTLTIQRTQQEDSAVYLCASSLRRGSNTGELFFGEGSRLTVL.